This TCR beta chain is from a study of T cells in Graves' hyperthyroidism and ophthalmopathy. Germline trimming cut 0 bases from V and 8 bases from J; bases unmatched to any gene: 10. This CDR3 has 16 amino acids. From germline, CDR1 is SGHDN and CDR2 FVKESK. Patients were excluded for uncontrolled infection, other autoimmune disease, pregnancy or lactation. Extraction of PBMCs used roughly 9.3 ml of fresh peripheral blood. RNA transcripts gave rise to amplified TCR beta CDR3 regions. The study used the HTBI primer set for a first-round RT-PCR of the TCR CDR3. From the multiplex PCR reads, TCRdb called clonotypes with MiXCR, one entry per CDR3 protein. The sample has approximately 410,000 distinct CDR3 sequences, roughly an eighth seen once.

The rearrangement links TRBV14 to TRBJ1-2, with TRBD1 matching over 9 bases. The sequenced material came from blood. The sequence was collected from a woman under 30 with Graves' hyperthyroidism. CDR3 nucleotide sequence: TGTGCCAGCAGCCAAGAGATCGGGACAGGGTTTATAGGCTACACCTTC. Its protein product is CASSQEIGTGFIGYTF.